These 12 T cell receptor beta chains share one sample of origin, sequenced in a study of blood T cells in healthy people across ages (dated by TCRdb to 2015 to 2017). Library method: 5' RACE. For sequencing, an Illumina HiSeq 2500 was employed. A second PCR of roughly 7 to 11 cycles was performed with a sample-barcoded 5' primer and a J-beta primer mix. TCRdb redid the processing of the public reads, applying fastp at Q25 and MiXCR, and retained in-frame beta chains. All rows with the same CDR3 protein become a single entry with the most common DNA and genes. This sample is represented by some 1.4 million distinct CDR3 sequences; 42% of them were singletons. Approximately 7.9% of the sample is in the top ten clones. Sample: blood. These receptors were taken from a woman younger than 35 in good health.

In nucleotides, the CDR3 is TGTGCCACCAGTGACCAGCGGGACAGGGGGCCCGGGGAGCTGTTTTTT. Amino acid sequence: CATSDQRDRGPGELFF. This chain uses TRBV24-1 with TRBJ2-2; 12 nucleotides line up with TRBD1. The germline CDR1 and CDR2 sequences are KGHDR and SFDVKD. The CDR3 runs to 16 residues. V gave up 4 bases and J gave up 6 bases; unmatched junction bases: 5.

The rearrangement links TRBV5-1 to TRBJ2-7; perhaps TRBD1 as D (6 bases). Trimming removed 5 bases from V and 6 bases from J, with 12 bases in between. Germline V gene lookup returns CDR1 SGHRS and CDR2 YFSETQ. CDR3 length: 12 amino acids. CDR3 nucleotide sequence: TGCGCCAGCAGGGGAGCAGGGGCCGAGCAGTACTTC. It encodes CASRGAGAEQYF.

This chain connects TRBV28 to TRBJ2-4; 7 positions match TRBD2. CDR3 size: 15 residues. V shed 5 bases, J shed 5 bases, and the junction held 9 bases outside the gene matches. CDR1 and CDR2 (germline): MDHEN, SYDVKM. CDR3 sequence: CASSPSGTTQNIQYF. CDR3 bases: TGTGCCAGCAGTCCCTCCGGGACTACCCAAAACATTCAGTACTTC. Full variable domain (outside the CDR3, taken from reference TRBV28 and TRBJ2-4): DVKVTQSSRYLVKRTGEKVFLECVQDMDHENMFWYRQDPGLGLRLIYFSYDVKMKEKGDIPEGYSVSREKKERFSLILESASTNQTSMYLCASSPSGTTQNIQYFGAGTRLSVL.

There are many counts of this clonotype. This chain uses TRBV7-2 with TRBJ2-1, with D tentatively TRBD2 (7 bases). Germline lookup yields CDR1 SGHTA and CDR2 FQGNSA. The CDR3 is 15 residues long. V was trimmed by 8 bases and J by 0 bases, leaving 14 bases between them. CDR3 loop: CASSRGGGSYNEQFF. The CDR3 DNA reads TGTGCCAGCTCAAGAGGGGGGGGCTCCTACAATGAGCAGTTCTTC.

This chain's CDR3 is CSARGWTSGGVYQETQYF. The CDR3 DNA is TGCAGTGCTAGAGGCTGGACTAGCGGGGGAGTGTACCAAGAGACCCAGTACTTC. This chain connects TRBV20-1 to TRBJ2-5, with 13 bases matching TRBD2. Germline values: CDR1 DFQATT, CDR2 SNEGSKA (reference sequence). This CDR3 comprises 18 residues. J lost 0 bases, V lost 1 base, and 8 bases had no gene match.

For this clonotype: An end of the junction differs from the germline gene, which may be a read error. The genes are TRBV5-1 and TRBJ2-3; weak D call: TRBD2 (5 bases). CDR1 is SGHRS and CDR2 is YFSETQ in the germline V gene. This CDR3 has 17 amino acids. CDR3 bases: TGCGCCAGCAGCGTGGATTCGACCACGCCTAGCAAAGATACGCAGTATTTT. It is translated as CASSVDSTTPSKDTQYF.

The chain is built from TRBV9 and TRBJ1-5; D remains ambiguous. Germline CDR1 is SGDLS and CDR2 is YYNGEE. CDR3 size: 14 residues. V was trimmed by 2 bases and J by 7 bases, leaving 13 bases between them. This CDR3 is CASSVGLLSQPQHF. The DNA for the CDR3 is TGTGCCAGCAGCGTCGGTTTGTTGTCCCAGCCCCAGCATTTT.

The genes are TRBV25-1 and TRBJ2-7, with 8 bases aligning to TRBD2. The germline V gene encodes CDR1 MGHDK and CDR2 SYGVNS. V lost 6 bases and J lost 3; bases outside the gene matches: 13. The CDR3 sequence is 16 residues long. The CDR3 spells CASSHPGRGAVYEQYF. The CDR3 DNA reads TGTGCCAGCAGCCACCCTGGGCGGGGGGCGGTCTACGAGCAGTACTTC.

The gene calls are TRBV20-1 and TRBJ2-4, with 7 bases aligning to TRBD1. CDR3 size: 12 residues. The V and J ends lost 6 bases and 8 bases, in that order; junction bases with no gene match: 7. The germline gives CDR1 DFQATT, CDR2 SNEGSKA (reference sequence). In nucleotides, the CDR3 is TGCAGTGCCTTGACAGGGAACGACATTCAGTACTTC. It specifies CSALTGNDIQYF.

The chain links TRBV10-3 to TRBJ1-5; 7 nucleotides align to TRBD1. J was trimmed by 6 bases and V by 6 bases; bases with no gene match: 5. The CDR3 loop spans 13 amino acids. Germline-derived CDR1 and CDR2 are ENHRY and SYGVKD. The CDR3 DNA reads as TGTGCCATCAGCGTCGACAGGGCTCAGCCCCAGCATTTT. The encoded protein is CAISVDRAQPQHF.

The chain carries TRBV19 and TRBJ2-7, with D possibly being TRBD1 (5 bases). V lost 3 bases and J lost 5, with 14 bases in between. Germline V gene sequence: CDR1 LNHDA, CDR2 SQIVND (reference sequence). The CDR3 has 14 residues. The DNA for the CDR3 is TGTGCCAGTAGTATTGGGCAGGGATCCCACGAGCAGTACTTC. This sequence encodes CASSIGQGSHEQYF.

The chain uses TRBV6-5 and TRBJ2-3; D might be TRBD2 (7 bases). The CDR3 is made up of 16 amino acids. V was shortened by 2 bases and J by 3 bases, with 15 bases between the two germline ends. Germline V gene lookup returns CDR1 MNHEY and CDR2 SVGAGI. CDR3 DNA: TGTGCCAGCAGTTACGCTGTGGGAGGGGGGACAGATACGCAGTATTTT. Translated: CASSYAVGGGTDTQYF.